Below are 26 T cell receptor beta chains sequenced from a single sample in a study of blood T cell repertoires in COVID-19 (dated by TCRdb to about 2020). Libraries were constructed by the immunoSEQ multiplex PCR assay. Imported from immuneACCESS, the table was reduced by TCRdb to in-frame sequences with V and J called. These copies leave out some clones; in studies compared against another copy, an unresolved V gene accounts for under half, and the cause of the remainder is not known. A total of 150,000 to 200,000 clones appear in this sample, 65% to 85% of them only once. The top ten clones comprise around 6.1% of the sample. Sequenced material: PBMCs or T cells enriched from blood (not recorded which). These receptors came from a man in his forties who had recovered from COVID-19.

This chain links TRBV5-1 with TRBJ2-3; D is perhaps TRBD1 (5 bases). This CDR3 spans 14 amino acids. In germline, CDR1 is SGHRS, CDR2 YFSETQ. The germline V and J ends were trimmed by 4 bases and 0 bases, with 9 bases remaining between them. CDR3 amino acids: CASSTDSSTDTQYF. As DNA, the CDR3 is TGCGCCAGCAGCACAGACAGTAGCACAGATACGCAGTATTTT.

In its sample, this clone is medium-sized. The CDR3 DNA is TGCGCCAGCCGAGTGGACAGGGGGCTTAACTATGGCTACACCTTC. It specifies CASRVDRGLNYGYTF. This sequence joins TRBV10-2 and TRBJ1-2, with 11 positions matching TRBD1. CDR3 size: 15 residues. CDR1 WSHSY and CDR2 SAAADI come from the germline V gene. The J segment lost 1 base and the V segment lost 8 bases, leaving 6 bases of the junction unmatched.

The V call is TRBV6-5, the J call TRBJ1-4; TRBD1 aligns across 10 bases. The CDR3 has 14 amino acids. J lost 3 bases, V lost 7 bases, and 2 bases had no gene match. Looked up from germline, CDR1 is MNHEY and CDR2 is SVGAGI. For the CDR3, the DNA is TGTGCCAGCACGGACAGGGGGTCTAATGAAAAACTGTTTTTT. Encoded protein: CASTDRGSNEKLFF.

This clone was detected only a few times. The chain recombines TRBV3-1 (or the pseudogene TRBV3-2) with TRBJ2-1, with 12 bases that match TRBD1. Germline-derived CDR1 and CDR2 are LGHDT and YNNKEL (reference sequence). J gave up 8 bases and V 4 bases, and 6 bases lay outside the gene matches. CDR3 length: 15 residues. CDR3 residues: CASSPGQGASDEQFF. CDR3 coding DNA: TGTGCCAGCAGCCCGGGACAGGGGGCTAGTGATGAGCAGTTCTTC.

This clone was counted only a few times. The CDR3 nucleotides read TGTGCCAGCAGCCCCGAGGGGGAGGGGGCTTTCTTT. This sequence encodes CASSPEGEGAFF. The chain recombines TRBV3-1 (or the pseudogene TRBV3-2) with TRBJ1-1; D might be TRBD1 (6 bases). The V gene's germline CDR1 is LGHDT and CDR2 YNNKEL (reference sequence). CDR3 length equals 12 residues. V gave up 4 bases and J gave up 11 bases, with 14 bases separating them.

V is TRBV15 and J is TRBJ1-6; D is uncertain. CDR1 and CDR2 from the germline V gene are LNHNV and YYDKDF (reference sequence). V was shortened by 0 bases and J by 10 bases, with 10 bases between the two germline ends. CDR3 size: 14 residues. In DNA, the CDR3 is TGTGCCACCAGCAGAGATTACGGAGAGTCACCCCTCCACTTT. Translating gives CATSRDYGESPLHF.

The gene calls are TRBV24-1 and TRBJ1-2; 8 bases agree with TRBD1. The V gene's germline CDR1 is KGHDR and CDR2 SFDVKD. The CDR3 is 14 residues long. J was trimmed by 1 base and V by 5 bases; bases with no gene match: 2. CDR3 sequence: CATSGDRSNYGYTF. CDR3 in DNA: TGTGCCACCAGTGGGGACAGGAGTAACTATGGCTACACCTTC.

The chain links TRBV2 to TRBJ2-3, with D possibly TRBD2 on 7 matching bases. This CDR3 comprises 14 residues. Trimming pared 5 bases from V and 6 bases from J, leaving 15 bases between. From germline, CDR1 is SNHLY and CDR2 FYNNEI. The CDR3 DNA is TGTGCCAGCAGTTTCGGCGGGGGCGCGGATACGCAGTATTTT. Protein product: CASSFGGGADTQYF.

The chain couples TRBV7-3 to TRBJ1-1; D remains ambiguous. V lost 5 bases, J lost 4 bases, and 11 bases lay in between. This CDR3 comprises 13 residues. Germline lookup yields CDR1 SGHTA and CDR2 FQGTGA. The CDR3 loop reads CASSALGSTEAFF. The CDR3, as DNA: TGTGCCAGCAGCGCCCTTGGGAGCACTGAAGCTTTCTTT.

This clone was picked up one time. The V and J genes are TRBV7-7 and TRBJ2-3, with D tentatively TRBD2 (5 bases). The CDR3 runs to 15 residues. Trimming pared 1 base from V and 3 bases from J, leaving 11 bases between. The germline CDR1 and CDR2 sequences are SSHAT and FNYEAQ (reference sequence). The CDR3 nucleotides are TGTGCCAGCAGCTTAGTTTTCGGGGAAACAGATACGCAGTATTTT. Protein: CASSLVFGETDTQYF.

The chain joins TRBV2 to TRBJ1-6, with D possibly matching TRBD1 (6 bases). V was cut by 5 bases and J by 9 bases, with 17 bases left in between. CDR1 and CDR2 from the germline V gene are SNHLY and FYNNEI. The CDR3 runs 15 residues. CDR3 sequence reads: CASSRDNRNGSPLHF. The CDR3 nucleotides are TGTGCCAGCAGTCGGGACAATAGAAACGGTTCACCCCTCCACTTT.

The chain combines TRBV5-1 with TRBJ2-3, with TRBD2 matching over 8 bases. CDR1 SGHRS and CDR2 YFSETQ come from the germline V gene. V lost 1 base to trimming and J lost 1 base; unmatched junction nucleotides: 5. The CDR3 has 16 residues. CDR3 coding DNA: TGCGCCAGCAGCTTGAGGAATAGCGGGGGCACAGATACGCAGTATTTT. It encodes CASSLRNSGGTDTQYF.

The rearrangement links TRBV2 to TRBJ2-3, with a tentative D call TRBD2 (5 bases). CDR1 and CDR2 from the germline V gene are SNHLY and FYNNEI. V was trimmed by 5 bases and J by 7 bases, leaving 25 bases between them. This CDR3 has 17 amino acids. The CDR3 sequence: CASSPPLRRDKINTQYF. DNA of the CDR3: TGTGCCAGCAGTCCTCCGTTACGTCGGGATAAAATAAATACGCAGTATTTT.

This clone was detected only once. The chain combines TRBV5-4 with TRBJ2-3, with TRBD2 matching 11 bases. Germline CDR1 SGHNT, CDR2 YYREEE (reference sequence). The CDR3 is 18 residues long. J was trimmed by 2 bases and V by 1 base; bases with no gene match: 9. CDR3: CASSLNPGLADFTDTQYF. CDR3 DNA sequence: TGTGCCAGCAGCTTGAACCCGGGACTAGCGGATTTCACAGATACGCAGTATTTT.

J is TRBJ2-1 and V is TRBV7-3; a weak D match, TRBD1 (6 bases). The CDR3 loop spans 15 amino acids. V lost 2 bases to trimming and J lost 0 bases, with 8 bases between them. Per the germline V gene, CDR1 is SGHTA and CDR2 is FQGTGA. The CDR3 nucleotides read TGTGCCAGCAGCTTAGGGGGCCCCTCCTACAATGAGCAGTTCTTC. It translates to CASSLGGPSYNEQFF.

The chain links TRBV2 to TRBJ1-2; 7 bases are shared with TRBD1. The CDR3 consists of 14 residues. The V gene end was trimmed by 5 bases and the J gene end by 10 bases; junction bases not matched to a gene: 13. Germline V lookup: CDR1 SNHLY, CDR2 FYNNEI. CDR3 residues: CASSQMEGARPYTF. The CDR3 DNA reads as TGTGCCAGCAGTCAAATGGAGGGGGCGAGGCCCTACACCTTC.

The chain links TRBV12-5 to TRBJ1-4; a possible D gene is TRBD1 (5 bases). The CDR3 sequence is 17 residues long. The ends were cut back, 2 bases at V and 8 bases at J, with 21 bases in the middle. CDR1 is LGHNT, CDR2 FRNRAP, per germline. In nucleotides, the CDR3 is TGTGCTAGTGGTTTGACCATTGACAGAACCCCCGGGGAAAAACTGTTTTTT. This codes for CASGLTIDRTPGEKLFF.

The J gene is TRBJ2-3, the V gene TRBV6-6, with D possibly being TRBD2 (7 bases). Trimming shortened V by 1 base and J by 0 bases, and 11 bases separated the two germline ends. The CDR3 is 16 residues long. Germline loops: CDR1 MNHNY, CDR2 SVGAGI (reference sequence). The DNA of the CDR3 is TGTGCCAGCAGTTACTTGGCGGGGGCAAGCACAGATACGCAGTATTTT. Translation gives CASSYLAGASTDTQYF.

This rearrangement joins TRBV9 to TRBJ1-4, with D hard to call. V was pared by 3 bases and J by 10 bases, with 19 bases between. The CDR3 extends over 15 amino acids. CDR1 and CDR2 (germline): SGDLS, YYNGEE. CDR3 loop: CASSAVSNAEGKLFF. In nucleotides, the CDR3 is TGTGCCAGCAGCGCGGTCTCCAACGCGGAGGGAAAACTGTTTTTT.

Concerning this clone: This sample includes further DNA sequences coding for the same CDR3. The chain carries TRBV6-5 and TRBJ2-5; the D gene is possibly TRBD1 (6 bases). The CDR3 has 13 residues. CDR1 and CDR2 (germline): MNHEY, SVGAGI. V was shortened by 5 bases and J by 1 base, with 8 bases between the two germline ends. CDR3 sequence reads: CASSRTVQETQYF. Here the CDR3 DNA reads TGTGCCAGCAGTCGGACAGTCCAAGAGACCCAGTACTTC.

The CDR3 loop reads CASSLGGHETQYF. In nucleotides, the CDR3 is TGTGCCAGCAGCTTAGGGGGACACGAGACCCAGTACTTC. V gene TRBV7-9 combines with J gene TRBJ2-5; D is possibly TRBD1 (6 bases). The length of the CDR3 is 13 residues. In germline, CDR1 is SEHNR, CDR2 FQNEAQ (reference sequence). Trimming pared 1 base from V and 5 bases from J, leaving 8 bases between.

The CDR3 DNA sequence: TGTGCCAGCAGCTCCGGACAAATAGGGAGCAATCAGCCCCAGCATTTT. Residues: CASSSGQIGSNQPQHF. This chain uses TRBV7-8 with TRBJ1-5, with D maybe TRBD1 (5 bases). V lost 4 bases to trimming and J lost 1 base, with 14 bases between them. This CDR3 spans 16 amino acids. Germline-derived CDR1 and CDR2 are SGHVS and FQNEAQ.

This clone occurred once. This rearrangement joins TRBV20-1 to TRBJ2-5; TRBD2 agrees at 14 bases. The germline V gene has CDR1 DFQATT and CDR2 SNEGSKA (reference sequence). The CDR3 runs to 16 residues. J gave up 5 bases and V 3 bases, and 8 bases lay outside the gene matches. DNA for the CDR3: TGCAGTGCTAGTAGGACTAGCGGGGGGCGTCGGGAGACCCAGTACTTC. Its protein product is CSASRTSGGRRETQYF.

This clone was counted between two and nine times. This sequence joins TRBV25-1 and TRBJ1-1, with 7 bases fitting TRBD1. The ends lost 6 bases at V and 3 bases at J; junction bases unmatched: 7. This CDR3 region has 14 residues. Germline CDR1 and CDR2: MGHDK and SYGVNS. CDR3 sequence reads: CASRPGGLDTEAFF. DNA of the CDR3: TGTGCCAGCAGGCCAGGGGGATTGGACACTGAAGCTTTCTTT.

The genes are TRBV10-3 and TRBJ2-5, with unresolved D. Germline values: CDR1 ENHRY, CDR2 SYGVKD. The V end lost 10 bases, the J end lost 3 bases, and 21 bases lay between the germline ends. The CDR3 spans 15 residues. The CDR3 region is CATNPARAVKETQYF. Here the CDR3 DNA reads TGTGCCACCAACCCCGCCCGAGCTGTTAAAGAGACCCAGTACTTC.

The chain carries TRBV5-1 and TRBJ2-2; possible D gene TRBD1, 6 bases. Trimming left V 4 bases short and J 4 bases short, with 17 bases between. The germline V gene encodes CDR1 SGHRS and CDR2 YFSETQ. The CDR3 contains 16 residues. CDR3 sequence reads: CASSPRDTRGTGELFF. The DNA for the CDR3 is TGCGCCAGCAGCCCCCGGGACACTCGAGGCACCGGGGAGCTGTTTTTT.